The clone carrying this T cell receptor (beta chain) was observed once. Its target is unknown. The V segment lost 4 bases and the J segment 3 bases; nucleotides outside the gene matches: 13. The CDR3 length is 17 residues. The germline CDR1 and CDR2 sequences are SGDLS and YYNGEE. Generated by immunoSEQ multiplex PCR, the TCRdb table keeps only in-frame clones and is missing some. The profile shows approximately 110,000 clones, approximately 90% of them singletons. The sample belongs to a study of T cell responses to AZD1222 COVID-19 vaccine. Overall study results and limits: Mostly white British, mostly female donors; authors suggested clonal diversity may be underestimated. Targeting of unmutated variant regions was reportedly seen in nearly half of spike-specific TCRs. Researchers report vaccine-associated CD4 TCRs spanning spike, with dominance at 160-218 and 743-854.

The sample consisted of peripheral blood, taken on day 0 of AZD1222 vaccination. This sequence was found in an adult in good health. This sequence joins TRBV9 and TRBJ2-1; 7 nucleotides agree with TRBD2. The CDR3 spells CASSFGGWLADYNEQFF. The CDR3 DNA follows: TGTGCCAGCAGCTTCGGAGGGTGGCTAGCGGACTACAATGAGCAGTTCTTC.